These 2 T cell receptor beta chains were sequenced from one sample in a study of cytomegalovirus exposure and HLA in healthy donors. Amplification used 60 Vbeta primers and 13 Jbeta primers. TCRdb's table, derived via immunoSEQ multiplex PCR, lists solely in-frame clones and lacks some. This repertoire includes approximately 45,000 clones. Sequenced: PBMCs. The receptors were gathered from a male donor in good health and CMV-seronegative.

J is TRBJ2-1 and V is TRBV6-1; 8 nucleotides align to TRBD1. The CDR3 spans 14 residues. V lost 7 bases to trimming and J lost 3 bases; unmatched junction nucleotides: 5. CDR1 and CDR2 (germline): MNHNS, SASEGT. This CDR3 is CASNPGQVYNEQFF. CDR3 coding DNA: TGTGCCAGCAACCCGGGACAGGTCTACAATGAGCAGTTCTTC.

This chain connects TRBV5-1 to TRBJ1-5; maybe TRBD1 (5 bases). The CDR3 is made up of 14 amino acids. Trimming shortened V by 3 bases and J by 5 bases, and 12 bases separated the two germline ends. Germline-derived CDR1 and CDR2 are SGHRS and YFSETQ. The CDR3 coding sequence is TGCGCCAGCAGCTCCGGGAGGGACGATCAGCCCCAGCATTTT. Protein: CASSSGRDDQPQHF.